This T cell receptor beta chain derives from a study of early T cells in non-severe SARS-CoV-2 infection. About the study: Sequencing input comprised bulk RNA from unsorted whole blood; chain pairing was not available.

Study-wide findings and caveats: In VDJdb matching, anti-spike CD8 responses were favored while private and CD4 specificities went missing.

Tagging with unique molecular identifiers was applied to individual cDNA molecules. Using its own MiXCR run on the 5' RACE reads, TCRdb lists one record per CDR3 protein. The sample contains roughly 55,000 distinct CDR3 sequences, 14% to 15% of which appear only once. The CDR3 has 15 residues. Trimming took off 3 bases at V and 8 bases at J, with 14 bases between the two ends. CDR1 and CDR2 (germline): SNHLY, FYNNEI. This clonotype was counted at least ten times. As yet, its antigen is unknown. The sequence was obtained from an adult who was a healthcare worker with PCR-confirmed SARS-CoV-2 infection or an uninfected control (not recorded which). The rearrangement uses TRBV2 and TRBJ1-6; no reliable D call. The sample here was whole blood, taken at baseline. The CDR3 spells CASSDEGPVDSPLHF. Written as DNA, the CDR3 is TGTGCCAGCAGTGACGAGGGCCCCGTCGATTCACCCCTCCACTTT.